This T cell receptor beta chain was retrieved from a study of T cells in Graves' hyperthyroidism and ophthalmopathy. Trimming removed 5 bases at V and 6 bases at J, with 17 bases between. The CDR3 consists of 14 residues. Germline assignment: CDR1 MNHEY and CDR2 SVGAGI. This clonotype has a count of ten or more. RNA transcripts provided the source from which TCR beta CDR3 regions were amplified. An initial round of RT-PCR targeting the TCR CDR3 relied on the HTBI primer set. TCRdb used MiXCR to reprocess the multiplex PCR reads, holding one entry per CDR3 protein. There are about 520,000 distinct CDR3 sequences in the sample; around a quarter occur only once, and roughly 10% lies in the top ten.

The origin of this receptor is a woman younger than 45 with Graves' ophthalmopathy. The sequenced material came from blood. V and J are TRBV6-5 and TRBJ2-7, with D tentatively TRBD1 (5 bases). The CDR3, as DNA: TGTGCCAGCAGTCTAAGCAGGGTGAGCGCCGAGCAGTACTTC. Translation: CASSLSRVSAEQYF.